Below are 19 T cell receptor beta chains sequenced from a single sample in a study of beta chain features in type 1 diabetes. Investigators reverse transcribed all isolated RNA, so they sequenced expressed TCRB transcripts. Repertoires were generated with immunoSEQ multiplex PCR, while TCRdb's copy carries only in-frame clones and drops some. The data hold 600,000 or so clones, with approximately 13% observed a single time. Findings of the study overall: There was a moderate but significant shortening of TCRB CDR3s in all four CD4+ subsets of Type 1 diabetes patients.

Their antigen targets remain unknown. The sample comprised naive CD4+ T cells from blood. These receptors originate from a man in his thirties or forties with type 1 diabetes.

The table lists this clone with a few counts. In the same sample, other DNA sequences code for this CDR3. The rearrangement links TRBV7-2 to TRBJ2-5, with TRBD1 as a possible D gene (5 bases). The CDR3 has 13 amino acids. The ends were cut back, 3 bases at V and 2 bases at J, with 7 bases in the middle. Germline values: CDR1 SGHTA, CDR2 FQGNSA. The CDR3 here is CASSFDRQETQYF. In nucleotides, the CDR3 is TGTGCCAGCAGCTTCGACAGACAAGAGACCCAGTACTTC. Combining the CDR3 with reference TRBV7-2 and TRBJ2-5 gives the whole variable domain GAGVSQSPSNKVTEKGKDVELRCDPISGHTALYWYRQSLGQGLEFLIYFQGNSAPDKSGLPSDRFSAERTGGSVSTLTIQRTQQEDSAVYLCASSFDRQETQYFGPGTRLLVL.

This clone has just a few counts. Other DNA sequences in the same sample also yield this CDR3. V and J are TRBV7-9 and TRBJ2-1, with D tentatively TRBD2 (6 bases). Trimming took off 1 base at V and 3 bases at J, with 10 bases between the two ends. The V gene's germline CDR1 is SEHNR and CDR2 FQNEAQ (reference sequence). The CDR3 totals 15 residues. The CDR3 spells CASSLDRGSYNEQFF. CDR3 bases: TGTGCCAGCAGCTTAGATCGGGGGAGCTACAATGAGCAGTTCTTC.

The chain is built from TRBV11-3 and TRBJ1-3; D is unclear. V was shortened by 5 bases and J by 4 bases, with 9 bases between the two germline ends. CDR1 SGHNT and CDR2 YENEEA come from the germline V gene. This CDR3 is 13 amino acids long. CDR3 region: CASSPGKGNTIYF. The CDR3 DNA reads as TGTGCCAGCAGCCCCGGTAAAGGAAACACCATATATTTT. The full variable domain, completed using reference TRBV11-3 and TRBJ1-3, is EAGVVQSPRYKIIEKKQPVAFWCNPISGHNTLYWYLQNLGQGPELLIRYENEEAVDDSQLPKDRFSAERLKGVDSTLKIQPAELGDSAVYLCASSPGKGNTIYFGEGSWLTVV.

V usage is TRBV5-6 and J usage is TRBJ1-2, with D possibly TRBD1 on 5 matching bases. This CDR3 is built from 14 residues. Germline CDR1 and CDR2: SGHDT and YYEEEE. V was clipped by 3 bases and J by 4 bases, with 13 bases between them. The CDR3 sequence: CASSWYRNGYGYTF. As DNA, the CDR3 is TGTGCCAGCAGCTGGTACAGGAATGGCTATGGCTACACCTTC.

V gene TRBV28 combines with J gene TRBJ2-7, with D unclear. The V end was cut by 7 bases, the J end by 0 bases, with 13 bases between. The germline V gene encodes CDR1 MDHEN and CDR2 SYDVKM. This CDR3 comprises 14 residues. The CDR3 DNA follows: TGTGCCAGCACTAATCCGCCCCCCTCCTACGAGCAGTACTTC. The encoded protein is CASTNPPPSYEQYF.

The J gene is TRBJ2-1, the V gene TRBV9, with 7 bases aligning to TRBD1. Per the germline V gene, CDR1 is SGDLS and CDR2 is YYNGEE. V shed 4 bases, J shed 3 bases, and the junction held 4 bases outside the gene matches. The CDR3 totals 14 residues. CDR3 sequence (DNA): TGTGCCAGCAGCTCGGGACAGCGCTACAATGAGCAGTTCTTC. This translates into CASSSGQRYNEQFF. Combining the CDR3 with reference TRBV9 and TRBJ2-1 gives the whole variable domain DSGVTQTPKHLITATGQRVTLRCSPRSGDLSVYWYQQSLDQGLQFLIQYYNGEERAKGNILERFSAQQFPDLHSELNLSSLELGDSALYFCASSSGQRYNEQFFGPGTRLTVL.

The chain couples TRBV7-2 to TRBJ2-2; no definite D call. V was clipped by 2 bases and J by 2 bases, with 9 bases between them. The germline gives CDR1 SGHTA, CDR2 FQGNSA. This CDR3 has 15 amino acids. DNA of the CDR3: TGTGCCAGCAGCTTACCCCTACTTAACACCGGGGAGCTGTTTTTT. Translated, it gives CASSLPLLNTGELFF.

The V gene is TRBV11-1, the J gene TRBJ1-6, with TRBD1 identical over 12 bases. Germline assignment: CDR1 SGHAT and CDR2 FQDESV (reference sequence). With V trimmed by 0 bases and J by 8 bases, 2 bases remained unmatched. This CDR3 spans 16 amino acids. Here the CDR3 DNA reads TGTGCCAGCAGCTTAGCTGGGACAGGGGGCTATTCACCCCTCCACTTT. Translating gives CASSLAGTGGYSPLHF.

This clone was counted a few times. The rearrangement joins TRBV7-2 to TRBJ2-1; tentatively, D is TRBD1 (6 bases). Trimming stripped 1 base from V and 7 bases from J, with 14 bases between. Germline V CDR1 and CDR2: SGHTA, FQGNSA. The CDR3 extends over 15 amino acids. The chain's CDR3 is CASSLGLGARNEQFF. Written as DNA, the CDR3 is TGTGCCAGCAGCTTAGGTCTGGGGGCGAGGAATGAGCAGTTCTTC.

This clone was detected only a few times. In DNA, the CDR3 is TGTGCCAGCAGTTTAAGGGTCCCGAGGACAGATACGCAGTATTTT. Encoded protein: CASSLRVPRTDTQYF. The rearrangement uses TRBV27 and TRBJ2-3, with D unclear. The V end was cut by 2 bases, the J end by 3 bases, with 12 bases between. CDR1 and CDR2 from the germline V gene are MNHEY and SMNVEV (reference sequence). This CDR3 region has 15 residues.

The chain employs TRBV16 and TRBJ1-5, with 9 bases fitting TRBD1. Germline V gives CDR1 KGHSY, CDR2 FQNENV. The ends lost 0 bases at V and 0 bases at J; junction bases unmatched: 9. This CDR3 comprises 19 residues. In DNA form, the CDR3 reads TGTGCCAGCAGCCAATCCCTACAGGGGGCAAGTTATAGCAATCAGCCCCAGCATTTT. Its protein is CASSQSLQGASYSNQPQHF.

This clone has more than one count but fewer than ten. V and J are TRBV2 and TRBJ1-1; the match to TRBD1 covers 7 bases. Germline V lookup: CDR1 SNHLY, CDR2 FYNNEI. The CDR3 contains 14 residues. The V gene end was trimmed by 5 bases and the J gene end by 0 bases; junction bases not matched to a gene: 3. For the CDR3, the DNA is TGTGCCAGCAGTAACAGGGGCATGAACACTGAAGCTTTCTTT. This sequence encodes CASSNRGMNTEAFF.

The rearrangement links TRBV7-2 to TRBJ2-5, with 8 nucleotides matching TRBD1. The V and J ends lost 5 bases and 0 bases, in that order; junction bases with no gene match: 5. The CDR3 runs to 15 residues. CDR1 is SGHTA, CDR2 FQGNSA, per germline. Here the CDR3 DNA reads TGTGCCAGCAGCCCCAGGGACAGGAACCAAGAGACCCAGTACTTC. Translated: CASSPRDRNQETQYF.

The rearrangement uses TRBV5-4 and TRBJ1-6, with TRBD1 matching over 8 bases. Germline V gives CDR1 SGHNT, CDR2 YYREEE (reference sequence). The CDR3 contains 16 residues. After removal of 3 bases from V and 8 bases from J, the junction contained 10 bases not matched to a gene. The CDR3 DNA reads as TGTGCCAGCAGCTCGTACCGGGACAGGAGGGATTCACCCCTCCACTTT. Translating it yields CASSSYRDRRDSPLHF.

The chain combines TRBV10-3 with TRBJ2-3; 10 bases agree with TRBD1. The V segment lost 6 bases and the J segment 3 bases; nucleotides outside the gene matches: 3. CDR3 length: 14 residues. Germline CDR1 reads ENHRY; CDR2 reads SYGVKD. The CDR3 is CAIRGQGGTDTQYF. The CDR3 nucleotides are TGTGCCATCAGAGGACAGGGGGGAACAGATACGCAGTATTTT.

This clone has just a few counts. The chain joins TRBV7-2 to TRBJ2-2, with D unclear. The V and J ends lost 2 bases and 0 bases respectively, with 10 bases between them. This CDR3 contains 16 residues. Germline CDR1 and CDR2: SGHTA and FQGNSA. CDR3 loop: CASSLQPPSNTGELFF. The CDR3 region has the DNA TGTGCCAGCAGCTTACAGCCCCCCTCGAACACCGGGGAGCTGTTTTTT.

This clone was observed a few times. The rearrangement links TRBV5-1 to TRBJ1-1; 7 bases match TRBD1. J gave up 2 bases and V 4 bases, and 5 bases lay outside the gene matches. The CDR3 is 14 amino acids. CDR1 and CDR2 (germline): SGHRS, YFSETQ. The CDR3 nucleotides are TGCGCCAGCAGCGCAGACAGGGTCAACACTGAAGCTTTCTTT. Translated: CASSADRVNTEAFF.

This clone was detected a few times. The J gene is TRBJ2-5, the V gene TRBV4-3, with 8 bases aligning to TRBD2. Germline assignment: CDR1 LGHNA and CDR2 YSLEER. This CDR3 comprises 16 residues. V lost 0 bases to trimming and J lost 5 bases; unmatched junction nucleotides: 8. CDR3 DNA sequence: TGCGCCAGCAGCCAAGAGGGGAGCGGGGGTGGGGAGACCCAGTACTTC. Translation: CASSQEGSGGGETQYF.

In its sample, this clone was seen a few times. V is TRBV5-1 and J is TRBJ1-6; 7 bases fit TRBD1. The CDR3 contains 16 residues. Germline V gene lookup returns CDR1 SGHRS and CDR2 YFSETQ. Unmatched junction bases numbered 7, after V lost 0 bases and J lost 7 bases. CDR3 region: CASSLGQGGSNSPLHF. The CDR3 region has the DNA TGCGCCAGCAGCTTGGGGCAGGGGGGATCAAATTCACCCCTCCACTTT. The entire variable domain, with the rest obtained from reference TRBV5-1 and TRBJ1-6, is as follows: KAGVTQTPRYLIKTRGQQVTLSCSPISGHRSVSWYQQTPGQGLQFLFEYFSETQRNKGNFPGRFSGRQFSNSRSEMNVSTLELGDSALYLCASSLGQGGSNSPLHFGNGTRLTVT.